The sequence of this T cell receptor beta chain was determined in a study of immune evolution from preneoplasia to lung adenocarcinoma. Whole-study findings and limits: Normal lung had the highest top T cell clone frequencies. Compared with EGFR-mutant or double wild-type lesions, KRAS-mutant nodules were more clonal.

Assay: immunoSEQ multiplex PCR; the TCRdb copy retains only in-frame clones and omits some. The sample has roughly 4,500 clones; around 89% are singletons. H&E slides confirmed each diagnosis, reviewed by two pathologists independently. Nucleic acids came from premalignant or tumor cells enriched by macro-dissection. V lost 7 bases and J lost 14, with 24 bases in between. Germline V gene sequence: CDR1 LNHDA, CDR2 SQIVND (reference sequence). The CDR3 is made up of 15 amino acids. Note on this clone: Its antigen is unidentified.

V gene TRBV19 combines with J gene TRBJ1-6; D is ambiguous. The specimen sequenced was FFPE lung adenocarcinoma in situ tissue. This TCR derives from a person aged 60-80 years with lung adenocarcinoma. In nucleotides, the CDR3 is TGTGCCAGTACCTCCCGAGGAGCCTACCTCGGGGCCCTCCACTTT. This sequence encodes CASTSRGAYLGALHF. Together with reference TRBV19 and TRBJ1-6, the CDR3 gives the full variable domain: DGGITQSPKYLFRKEGQNVTLSCEQNLNHDAMYWYRQDPGQGLRLIYYSQIVNDFQKGDIAEGYSVSREKKESFPLTVTSAQKNPTAFYLCASTSRGAYLGALHFGNGTRLTVT.